This TCR beta chain appears in the sequencing data of a study of blood T cell repertoires in COVID-19. Across the whole study: The origin of the acute and convalescent COVID-19 samples was the United States, Italy and Spain. Sources were T cells, B-cell-depleted T cells, or PBMCs; the material itself was cDNA or gDNA.

Per the study methods: Amplification with reference gene primers provided the estimates of nucleated cell counts. Clones were sequenced by immunoSEQ multiplex PCR, and TCRdb holds only the in-frame ones, with some missing. That table furnishes V, J and clone size, whereas the DNA furnished D and trimming. The table shows 55,000 to 80,000 clones, with approximately 80% occurring only once. With 5 bases clipped from V and 4 bases from J, the junction kept 7 bases outside the gene matches. The length of the CDR3 is 15 residues. Germline values: CDR1 LGHNT, CDR2 FRNRAP. Sequencing used peripheral blood. The chain combines TRBV12-5 with TRBJ2-1, with TRBD1 identical over 8 bases. This TCR was recovered from a man between 65 and 85 years old with acute or convalescent COVID-19. The CDR3 reads CASGRTGTAYNEQFF. DNA for the CDR3: TGTGCTAGTGGTCGGACAGGGACTGCTTACAATGAGCAGTTCTTC.